Below are 8 T cell receptor beta chains sequenced from a single sample in a study of cytomegalovirus exposure and HLA in healthy donors. The PCR had 60 Vbeta and 13 Jbeta primers. Only in-frame clones appear in the TCRdb table, and some are missing; sequencing was by immunoSEQ multiplex PCR. The sample holds roughly 100,000 clones, more than 80% seen once. The sequencing sample was made of PBMCs. The origin of the receptors is a man in his thirties or forties in good health and CMV-seronegative.

The rearrangement links TRBV5-5 to TRBJ2-7; the D gene is possibly TRBD2 (6 bases). The ends were cut back, 0 bases at V and 2 bases at J, with 12 bases in the middle. Germline CDR1 SGHKS, CDR2 YYEKEE (reference sequence). There are 15 residues in the CDR3. For the CDR3, the DNA is TGTGCCAGCAGCTTGGCGGGGACTGTCACCTACGAGCAGTACTTC. It encodes CASSLAGTVTYEQYF.

The V call is TRBV30, the J call TRBJ1-2; D not resolved. Germline CDR1 reads GTSNPN; CDR2 reads SVGIG (reference sequence). The V gene lost 1 base and the J gene lost 6 bases, with 12 bases spanning the gap. The CDR3 contains 13 residues. The CDR3 DNA sequence: TGTGCCTGGAGTGGAGGGAACTGGGATGGCTACACCTTC. Translated, it gives CAWSGGNWDGYTF. The entire variable domain, with the rest obtained from reference TRBV30 and TRBJ1-2, is as follows: SQTIHQWPATLVQPVGSPLSLECTVEGTSNPNLYWYRQAAGRGLQLLFYSVGIGQISSEVPQNLSASRPQDRQFILSSKKLLLSDSGFYLCAWSGGNWDGYTFGSGTRLTVV.

The chain has TRBV6-6 and TRBJ2-7, with D possibly TRBD1 on 6 matching bases. Germline assignment: CDR1 MNHNY and CDR2 SVGAGI (reference sequence). CDR3 length: 15 residues. The V end lost 0 bases, the J end lost 2 bases, and 11 bases lay between the germline ends. In DNA form, the CDR3 reads TGTGCCAGCAGTTACTCCCCGCAGGGGACCTACGAGCAGTACTTC. Translation gives CASSYSPQGTYEQYF.

This clone was counted a single time. The rearrangement joins TRBV7-9 to TRBJ2-4; D gene uncertain. This CDR3 contains 11 residues. Trimming removed 5 bases from V and 15 bases from J, with 14 bases in between. CDR1 and CDR2 from the germline V gene are SEHNR and FQNEAQ (reference sequence). Here the CDR3 reads CASSISRSWYF. The CDR3 DNA reads TGTGCCAGCAGCATTTCGAGGTCCTGGTACTTC.

The V and J genes are TRBV4-2 and TRBJ1-1; D is unclear. The germline V gene encodes CDR1 LGHNA and CDR2 YNFKEQ. Trimming cost V 4 bases and J 5 bases, with 14 bases left between them. The CDR3 runs 14 residues. CDR3 nucleotides: TGTGCCAGCAGCCCGGAGCGGGGAGTAACTGAAGCTTTCTTT. Its protein is CASSPERGVTEAFF.

The chain employs TRBV5-1 and TRBJ1-1; 11 positions agree with TRBD1. The CDR3 has 17 amino acids. CDR1 and CDR2 from the germline V gene are SGHRS and YFSETQ. Unmatched junction bases numbered 8, after V lost 0 bases and J lost 4 bases. The CDR3 sequence is CASSLARDRGKGTEAFF. The CDR3 DNA is TGCGCCAGCAGCTTGGCCCGGGACAGGGGGAAGGGCACTGAAGCTTTCTTT.

The CDR3 region is CAWTGRGLWETQYF. For the CDR3, the DNA is TGTGCCTGGACGGGCAGGGGGCTATGGGAGACCCAGTACTTC. The gene calls are TRBV30 and TRBJ2-5, with 8 bases lining up with TRBD1. This CDR3 spans 14 amino acids. Germline loops: CDR1 GTSNPN, CDR2 SVGIG (reference sequence). Trimming took 4 bases from V and 5 from J; bases not matched to a gene: 9. Based on the CDR3 plus reference TRBV30 and TRBJ2-5, the full variable domain is SQTIHQWPATLVQPVGSPLSLECTVEGTSNPNLYWYRQAAGRGLQLLFYSVGIGQISSEVPQNLSASRPQDRQFILSSKKLLLSDSGFYLCAWTGRGLWETQYFGPGTRLLVL.

This clone was observed once. This chain links TRBV28 with TRBJ2-7; 13 nucleotides align to TRBD2. This CDR3 region has 16 residues. Trimming cost V 5 bases and J 1 base; bases outside gene matches: 5. From germline, CDR1 is MDHEN and CDR2 SYDVKM. The CDR3: CASSILAGGPSYEQYF. CDR3 DNA sequence: TGTGCCAGCAGTATACTAGCGGGGGGGCCTTCCTACGAGCAGTACTTC.